Each of the 12 T cell receptor beta chains below was sequenced from the same sample in a study of blood T cell repertoires in COVID-19. Data came from immunoSEQ multiplex PCR; TCRdb stores just in-frame clones and leaves some out. The sample has roughly 150,000 clones; approximately 90% are singletons. Sequenced: PBMCs or T cells enriched from blood (not recorded which). These receptors all come from a man in his fifties who had recovered from COVID-19.

V gene TRBV7-9 combines with J gene TRBJ1-3; D uncertain. The CDR3 totals 16 residues. The V gene lost 3 bases and the J gene lost 2 bases, with 14 bases spanning the gap. Germline values: CDR1 SEHNR, CDR2 FQNEAQ (reference sequence). The CDR3 DNA is TGTGCCAGCAGCTTGTTCGGCGGGAACGCTGGAAACACCATATATTTT. It is translated as CASSLFGGNAGNTIYF. Full variable domain (remainder filled in from reference TRBV7-9 and TRBJ1-3): DTGVSQNPRHKITKRGQNVTFRCDPISEHNRLYWYRQTLGQGPEFLTYFQNEAQLEKSRLLSDRFSAERPKGSFSTLEIQRTEQGDSAMYLCASSLFGGNAGNTIYFGEGSWLTVV.

The chain carries TRBV4-3 and TRBJ2-1, with 7 bases identical to TRBD1. The germline CDR1 and CDR2 sequences are LGHNA and YSLEER. The CDR3 runs 15 residues. V lost 5 bases, J lost 6 bases, and 10 bases stayed unmatched. The CDR3 loop is CASSFGTEVSNEQFF. The DNA for the CDR3 is TGCGCCAGCAGCTTCGGGACAGAGGTATCCAATGAGCAGTTCTTC.

The DNA for the CDR3 is TGCAGTGCTAACAGGGATGCTGGCTACACCTTC. It yields the protein CSANRDAGYTF. This chain uses TRBV20-1 with TRBJ1-2; D is possibly TRBD1 (6 bases). This CDR3 contains 11 residues. CDR1 and CDR2 from the germline V gene are DFQATT and SNEGSKA (reference sequence). Trimming stripped 4 bases from V and 7 bases from J, with 10 bases between.

J is TRBJ2-7 and V is TRBV7-2; TRBD1 agrees at 9 bases. The CDR3 has 15 residues. Germline V lookup: CDR1 SGHTA, CDR2 FQGNSA. The ends lost 1 base at V and 5 bases at J; junction bases unmatched: 6. CDR3 sequence: CASSLVGTGNNEQYF. The DNA for the CDR3 is TGTGCCAGCAGCTTAGTCGGGACAGGGAATAACGAGCAGTACTTC.

V gene TRBV7-8 combines with J gene TRBJ2-1, with D possibly matching TRBD2 (6 bases). Trimming took off 5 bases at V and 2 bases at J, with 16 bases between the two ends. The CDR3 consists of 16 residues. CDR1 is SGHVS and CDR2 is FQNEAQ in the germline V gene. CDR3 residues: CASSQNRRGTYNEQFF. In nucleotides, the CDR3 is TGTGCCAGCAGCCAAAATAGGAGGGGAACCTACAATGAGCAGTTCTTC.

The chain couples TRBV5-1 to TRBJ1-6; tentative D call: TRBD1 (6 bases). V was clipped by 0 bases and J by 10 bases, with 14 bases between them. CDR3 length: 15 amino acids. The germline V gene encodes CDR1 SGHRS and CDR2 YFSETQ. The CDR3: CASSLDRVEWSPLHF. CDR3 coding DNA: TGCGCCAGCAGCTTGGACAGGGTGGAGTGGTCACCCCTCCACTTT.

CDR3 protein: CASSLATGRTGQPEAFF. CDR3 in DNA: TGTGCCAGCAGCTTAGCGACGGGGCGTACAGGGCAACCTGAAGCTTTCTTT. This rearrangement joins TRBV7-2 to TRBJ1-1; D may be TRBD1 (6 bases). V gave up 0 bases and J gave up 6 bases, with 20 bases separating them. Germline V gene lookup returns CDR1 SGHTA and CDR2 FQGNSA. This CDR3 contains 17 residues.

The chain recombines TRBV11-3 with TRBJ1-1; no firm D call. This CDR3 spans 14 amino acids. V lost 0 bases to trimming and J lost 3 bases, with 8 bases between them. CDR1 is SGHNT, CDR2 YENEEA, per germline. In DNA form, the CDR3 reads TGTGCCAGCAGCTTAGAGGGCAGAGACACTGAAGCTTTCTTT. Encoded protein: CASSLEGRDTEAFF.

This rearrangement joins TRBV11-3 to TRBJ2-2; tentative D call: TRBD1 (6 bases). CDR1 is SGHNT and CDR2 is YENEEA in the germline V gene. The CDR3 covers 15 residues. V lost 5 bases to trimming and J lost 2 bases, with 12 bases between them. The CDR3 DNA sequence: TGTGCCAGCAGCACTGTACAGGGAAACACCGGGGAGCTGTTTTTT. Protein sequence: CASSTVQGNTGELFF.

The chain uses TRBV14 and TRBJ1-4, with a weak D call TRBD1 (6 bases). The CDR3 is made up of 14 amino acids. Looked up from germline, CDR1 is SGHDN and CDR2 is FVKESK. V lost 5 bases and J lost 6, with 13 bases in between. Here the CDR3 DNA reads TGTGCCAGCAGCTTTACAGGGCGGCATGAAAAACTGTTTTTT. Protein sequence: CASSFTGRHEKLFF.

The rearrangement uses TRBV1 and TRBJ1-4; the table calls TRBD1, which could not be checked here. TRBV1 is a documented pseudogene. CDR3 size: 18 residues. This CDR3 reads CTSSHSDRKSPTNEKLFF. The CDR3, as DNA: TGCACCAGCAGCCACTCCGACAGGAAATCTCCGACTAATGAAAAACTGTTTTTT.

The chain employs TRBV27 and TRBJ1-4; weak D call: TRBD1 (5 bases). The CDR3 loop spans 16 amino acids. Germline-derived CDR1 and CDR2 are MNHEY and SMNVEV (reference sequence). V lost 7 bases, J lost 0 bases, and 15 bases lay in between. CDR3 coding DNA: TGTGCCAGCACCTCCCTTTGGGGGGCAACTAATGAAAAACTGTTTTTT. Its protein product is CASTSLWGATNEKLFF.